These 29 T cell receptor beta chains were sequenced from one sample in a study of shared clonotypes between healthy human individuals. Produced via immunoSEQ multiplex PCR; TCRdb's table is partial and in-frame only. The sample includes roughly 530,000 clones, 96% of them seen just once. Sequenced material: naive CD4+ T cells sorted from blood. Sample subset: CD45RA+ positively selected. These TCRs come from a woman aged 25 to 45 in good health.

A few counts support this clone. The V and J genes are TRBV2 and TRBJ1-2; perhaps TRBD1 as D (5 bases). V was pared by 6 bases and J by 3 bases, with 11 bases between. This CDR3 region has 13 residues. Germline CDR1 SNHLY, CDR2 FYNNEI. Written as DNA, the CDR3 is TGTGCCAGCAGGCGAGGGGAGGACTATGGCTACACCTTC. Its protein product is CASRRGEDYGYTF.

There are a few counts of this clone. CDR3 sequence: CASSQDRAGYTF. Here the CDR3 DNA reads TGTGCCAGCAGCCAAGATAGGGCTGGCTACACCTTC. This rearrangement joins TRBV4-2 to TRBJ1-2; D not certain. Germline loops: CDR1 LGHNA, CDR2 YNFKEQ. The CDR3 has 12 residues. Trimming shortened V by 0 bases and J by 7 bases, and 6 bases separated the two germline ends.

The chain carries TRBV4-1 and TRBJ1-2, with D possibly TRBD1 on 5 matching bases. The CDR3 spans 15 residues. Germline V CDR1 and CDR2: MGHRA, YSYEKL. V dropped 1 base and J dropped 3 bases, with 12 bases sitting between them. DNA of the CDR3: TGCGCCAGCAGCCAAGTCCCAGGGATCTACTATGGCTACACCTTC. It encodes CASSQVPGIYYGYTF.

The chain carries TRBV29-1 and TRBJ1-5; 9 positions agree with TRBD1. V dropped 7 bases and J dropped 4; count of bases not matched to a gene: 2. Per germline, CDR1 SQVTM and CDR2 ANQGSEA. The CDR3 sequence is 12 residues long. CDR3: CSAGQGNQPQHF. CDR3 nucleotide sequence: TGCAGCGCGGGACAGGGTAATCAGCCCCAGCATTTT.

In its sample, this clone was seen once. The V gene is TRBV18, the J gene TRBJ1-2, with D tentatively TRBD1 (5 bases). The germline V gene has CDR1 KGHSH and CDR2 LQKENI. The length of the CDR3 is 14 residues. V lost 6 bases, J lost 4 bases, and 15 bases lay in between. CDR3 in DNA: TGTGCCAGCTCCTCGGCCCCGGGGACCTATGGCTACACCTTC. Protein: CASSSAPGTYGYTF.

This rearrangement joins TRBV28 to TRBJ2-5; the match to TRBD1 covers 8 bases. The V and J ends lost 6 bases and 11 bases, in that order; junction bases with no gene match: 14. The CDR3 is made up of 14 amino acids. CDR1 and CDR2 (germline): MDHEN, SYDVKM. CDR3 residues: CASRRQGFNSQQYF. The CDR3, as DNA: TGTGCCAGCAGGCGACAGGGGTTTAACTCCCAGCAGTACTTC.

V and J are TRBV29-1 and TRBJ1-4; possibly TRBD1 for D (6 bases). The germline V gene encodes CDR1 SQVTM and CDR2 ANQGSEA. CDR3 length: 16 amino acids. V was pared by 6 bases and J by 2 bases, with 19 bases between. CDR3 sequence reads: CSVRDTAFSTNEKLFF. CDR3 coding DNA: TGCAGCGTCCGGGACACGGCGTTTTCGACTAATGAAAAACTGTTTTTT.

The CDR3 coding sequence is TGTGCCAGCAGCCAAGATATCAACGAGCAGTACTTC. Translating it yields CASSQDINEQYF. The J gene is TRBJ2-7, the V gene TRBV5-8; D gene uncertain. The CDR3 is made up of 12 amino acids. In germline, CDR1 is SGHTS, CDR2 YDEGEE. The V gene lost 4 bases and the J gene lost 5 bases, with 10 bases spanning the gap.

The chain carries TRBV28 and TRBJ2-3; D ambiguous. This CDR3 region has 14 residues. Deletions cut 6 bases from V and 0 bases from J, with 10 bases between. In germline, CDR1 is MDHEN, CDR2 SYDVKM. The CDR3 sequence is CASSAPPSTDTQYF. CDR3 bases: TGTGCCAGCAGCGCACCTCCTAGCACAGATACGCAGTATTTT.

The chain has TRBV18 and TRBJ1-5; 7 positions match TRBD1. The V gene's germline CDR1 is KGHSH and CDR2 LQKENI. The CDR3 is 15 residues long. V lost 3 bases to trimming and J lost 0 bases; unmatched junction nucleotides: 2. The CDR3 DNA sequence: TGTGCCAGCTCACCTGGGACAGATAGCAATCAGCCCCAGCATTTT. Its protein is CASSPGTDSNQPQHF.

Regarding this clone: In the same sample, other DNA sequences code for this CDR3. CDR3 coding DNA: TGTGCCAGCTCACCAGGGGTGAGCTCCTACGAGCAGTACTTC. Protein product: CASSPGVSSYEQYF. The chain recombines TRBV18 with TRBJ2-7, with D unresolved. Per germline, CDR1 KGHSH and CDR2 LQKENI. V lost 2 bases, J lost 0 bases, and 8 bases lay in between. CDR3 length equals 14 residues.

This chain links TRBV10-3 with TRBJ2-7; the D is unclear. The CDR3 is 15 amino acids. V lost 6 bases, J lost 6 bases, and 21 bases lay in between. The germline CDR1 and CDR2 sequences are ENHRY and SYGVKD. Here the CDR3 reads CAISVSSTPTFEQYF. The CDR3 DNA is TGTGCCATCAGCGTATCCTCGACACCCACTTTCGAGCAGTACTTC.

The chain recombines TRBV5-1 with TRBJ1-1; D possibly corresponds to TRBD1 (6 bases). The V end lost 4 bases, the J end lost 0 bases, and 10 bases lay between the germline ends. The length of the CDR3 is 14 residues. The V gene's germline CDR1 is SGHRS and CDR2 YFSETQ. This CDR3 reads CASSGTNMNTEAFF. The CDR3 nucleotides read TGCGCCAGCAGCGGGACAAACATGAACACTGAAGCTTTCTTT.

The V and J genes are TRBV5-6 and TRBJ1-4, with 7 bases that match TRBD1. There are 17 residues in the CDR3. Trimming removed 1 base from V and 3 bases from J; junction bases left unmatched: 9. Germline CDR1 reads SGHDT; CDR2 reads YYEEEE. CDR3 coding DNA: TGTGCCAGCAGCTTGCCGGGAGGGGGCGGGCCTAATGAAAAACTGTTTTTT. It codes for CASSLPGGGGPNEKLFF.

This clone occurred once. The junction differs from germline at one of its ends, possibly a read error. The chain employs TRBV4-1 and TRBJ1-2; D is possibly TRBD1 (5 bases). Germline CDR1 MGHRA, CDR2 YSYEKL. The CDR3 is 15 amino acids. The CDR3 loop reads CASSQGASGNYGYTF. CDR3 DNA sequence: TGTGCCAGCAGCCAAGGGGCCAGCGGGAACTATGGCTACACCTTC.

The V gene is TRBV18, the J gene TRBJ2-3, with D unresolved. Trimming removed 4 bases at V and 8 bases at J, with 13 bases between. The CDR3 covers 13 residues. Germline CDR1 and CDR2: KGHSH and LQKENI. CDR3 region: CASSLTQSGTQYF. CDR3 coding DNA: TGTGCCAGCTCACTTACTCAGTCCGGTACGCAGTATTTT.

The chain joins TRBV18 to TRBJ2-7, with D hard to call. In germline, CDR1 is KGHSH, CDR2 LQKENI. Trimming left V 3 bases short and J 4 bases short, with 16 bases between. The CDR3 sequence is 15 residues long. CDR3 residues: CASSPFDGDSYEQYF. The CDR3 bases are TGTGCCAGCTCACCCTTTGACGGTGACTCATACGAGCAGTACTTC.

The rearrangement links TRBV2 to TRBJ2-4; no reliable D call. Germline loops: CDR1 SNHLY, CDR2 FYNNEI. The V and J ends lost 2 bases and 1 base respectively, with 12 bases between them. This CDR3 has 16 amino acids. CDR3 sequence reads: CASSEPGPRAKNIQYF. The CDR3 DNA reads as TGTGCCAGCAGTGAACCCGGTCCCCGGGCCAAAAACATTCAGTACTTC.

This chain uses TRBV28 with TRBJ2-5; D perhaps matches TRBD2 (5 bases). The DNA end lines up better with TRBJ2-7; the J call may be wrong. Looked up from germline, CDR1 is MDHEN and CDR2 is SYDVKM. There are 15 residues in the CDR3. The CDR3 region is CASRLRSREPYEQYF. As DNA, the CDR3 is TGTGCCAGCAGACTACGTTCGAGGGAACCCTACGAGCAGTACTTC.

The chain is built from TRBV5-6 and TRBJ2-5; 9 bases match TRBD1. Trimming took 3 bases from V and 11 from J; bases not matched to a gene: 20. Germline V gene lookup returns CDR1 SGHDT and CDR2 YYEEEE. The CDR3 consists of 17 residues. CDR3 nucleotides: TGTGCCAGCAGCTCGGGAATCGGCCGGGACAGGGTGGGTGAGCAGTACTTC. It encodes CASSSGIGRDRVGEQYF.

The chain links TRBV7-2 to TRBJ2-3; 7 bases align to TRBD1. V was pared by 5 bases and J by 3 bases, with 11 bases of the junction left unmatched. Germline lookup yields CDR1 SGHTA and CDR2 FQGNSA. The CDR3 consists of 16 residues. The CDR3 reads CASSPHQTGSTDTQYF. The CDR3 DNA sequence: TGTGCCAGCAGCCCTCACCAGACAGGGTCTACAGATACGCAGTATTTT.

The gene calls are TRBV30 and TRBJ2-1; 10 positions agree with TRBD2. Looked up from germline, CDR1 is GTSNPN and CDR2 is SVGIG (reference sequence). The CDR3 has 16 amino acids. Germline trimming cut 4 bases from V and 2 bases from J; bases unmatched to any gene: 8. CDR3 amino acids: CAWTYSGREAYNEQFF. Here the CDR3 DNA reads TGTGCCTGGACATACAGCGGGAGGGAAGCCTACAATGAGCAGTTCTTC.

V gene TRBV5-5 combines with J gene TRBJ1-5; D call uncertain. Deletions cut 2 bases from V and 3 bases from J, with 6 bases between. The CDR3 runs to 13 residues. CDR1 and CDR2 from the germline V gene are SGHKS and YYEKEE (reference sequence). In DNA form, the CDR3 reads TGTGCCAGCAGCTTTACCGACAATCAGCCCCAGCATTTT. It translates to CASSFTDNQPQHF.

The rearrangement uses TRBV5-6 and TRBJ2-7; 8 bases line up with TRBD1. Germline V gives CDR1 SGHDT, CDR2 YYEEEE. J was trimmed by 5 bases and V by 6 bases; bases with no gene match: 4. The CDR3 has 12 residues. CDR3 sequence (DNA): TGTGCCAGCACTCGGACAGGGAACGAGCAGTACTTC. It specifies CASTRTGNEQYF.

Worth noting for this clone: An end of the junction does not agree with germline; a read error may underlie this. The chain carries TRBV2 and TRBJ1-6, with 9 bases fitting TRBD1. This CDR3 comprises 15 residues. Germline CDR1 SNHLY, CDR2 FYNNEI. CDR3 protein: CASSEGQGHNSPLHF. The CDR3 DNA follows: TGTGCCAGCAGCGAAGGACAGGGGCATAATTCACCCCTCCACTTT.

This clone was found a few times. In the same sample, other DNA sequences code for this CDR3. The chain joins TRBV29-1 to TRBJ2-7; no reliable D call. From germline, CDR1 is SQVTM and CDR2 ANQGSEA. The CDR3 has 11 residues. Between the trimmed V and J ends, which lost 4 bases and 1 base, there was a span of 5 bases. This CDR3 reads CSVVGSYEQYF. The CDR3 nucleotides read TGCAGCGTTGTGGGATCCTACGAGCAGTACTTC.

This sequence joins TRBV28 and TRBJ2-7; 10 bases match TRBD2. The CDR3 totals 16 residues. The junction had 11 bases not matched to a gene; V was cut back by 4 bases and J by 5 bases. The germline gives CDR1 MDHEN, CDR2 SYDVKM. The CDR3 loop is CASSSPEEREGHEQYF. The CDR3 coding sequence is TGTGCCAGCAGTTCCCCAGAGGAGCGGGAGGGCCACGAGCAGTACTTC.

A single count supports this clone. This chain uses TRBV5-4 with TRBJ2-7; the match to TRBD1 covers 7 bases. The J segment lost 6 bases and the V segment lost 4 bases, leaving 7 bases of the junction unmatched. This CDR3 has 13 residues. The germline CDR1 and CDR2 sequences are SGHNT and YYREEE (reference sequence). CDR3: CASSPGGRSEQYF. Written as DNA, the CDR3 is TGTGCCAGCAGCCCAGGGGGAAGGTCCGAGCAGTACTTC.

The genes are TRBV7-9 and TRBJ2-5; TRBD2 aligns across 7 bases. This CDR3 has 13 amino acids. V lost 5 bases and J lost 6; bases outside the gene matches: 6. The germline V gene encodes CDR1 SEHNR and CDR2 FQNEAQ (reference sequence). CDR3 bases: TGTGCCAGCAGCCCACCGGGGGGAAAGACCCAGTACTTC. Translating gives CASSPPGGKTQYF.